This T cell receptor beta chain comes out of a study of technical replicates of blood from several donors. Trimming took 1 base from V and 5 from J, leaving 15 bases between them. The CDR3 has 15 amino acids. In germline, CDR1 is LGHNA, CDR2 YNFKEQ. Data came from immunoSEQ multiplex PCR; TCRdb stores just in-frame clones and leaves some out. The sample has around 70,000 clones; roughly 93% are singletons. The chain joins TRBV4-2 to TRBJ2-7, with a tentative D call TRBD2 (5 bases). Sequencing was carried out using T cells isolated from PBMCs. The TCR originated in a human donor in good health. The DNA for the CDR3 is TGTGCCAGCAGCCAAGTAGAGGGCGGGTTCCACGAGCAGTACTTC. Translation gives CASSQVEGGFHEQYF.